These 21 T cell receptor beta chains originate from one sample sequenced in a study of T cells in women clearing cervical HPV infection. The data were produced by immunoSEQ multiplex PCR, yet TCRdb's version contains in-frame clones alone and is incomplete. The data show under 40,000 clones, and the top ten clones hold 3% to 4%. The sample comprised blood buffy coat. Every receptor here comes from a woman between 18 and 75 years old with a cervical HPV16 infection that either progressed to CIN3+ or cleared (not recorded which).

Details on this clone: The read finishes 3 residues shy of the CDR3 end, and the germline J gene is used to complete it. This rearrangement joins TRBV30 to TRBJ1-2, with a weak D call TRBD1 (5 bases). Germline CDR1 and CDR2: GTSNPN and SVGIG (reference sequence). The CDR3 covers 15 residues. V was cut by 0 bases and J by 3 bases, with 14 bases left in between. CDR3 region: CAWSVRDFTYYGYTF. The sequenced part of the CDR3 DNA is TGTGCCTGGAGTGTACGGGACTTCACATACTATGGC.

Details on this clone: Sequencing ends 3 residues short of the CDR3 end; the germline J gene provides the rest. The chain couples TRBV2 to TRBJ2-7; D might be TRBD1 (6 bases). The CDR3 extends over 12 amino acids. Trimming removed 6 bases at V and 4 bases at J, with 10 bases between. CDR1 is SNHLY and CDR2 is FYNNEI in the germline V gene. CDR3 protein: CASREGVYEQYF. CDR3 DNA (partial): TGTGCCAGCAGAGAGGGGGTTTACGAG.

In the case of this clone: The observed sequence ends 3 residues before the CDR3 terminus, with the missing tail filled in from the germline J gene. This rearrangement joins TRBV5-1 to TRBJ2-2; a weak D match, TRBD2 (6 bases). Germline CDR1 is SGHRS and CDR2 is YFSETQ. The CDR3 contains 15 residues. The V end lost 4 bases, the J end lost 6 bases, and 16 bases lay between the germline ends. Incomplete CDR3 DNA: TGCGCCAGCAGCCGGGGAGGTAATAACGCCGGGGAG. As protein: CASSRGGNNAGE. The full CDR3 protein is CASSRGGNNAGELFF.

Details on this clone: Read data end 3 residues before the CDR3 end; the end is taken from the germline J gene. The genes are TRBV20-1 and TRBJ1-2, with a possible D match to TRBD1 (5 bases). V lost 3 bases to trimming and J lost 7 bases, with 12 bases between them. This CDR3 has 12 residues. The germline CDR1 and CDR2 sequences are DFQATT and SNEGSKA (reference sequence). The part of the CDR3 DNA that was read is TGCAGTGCTAGTGGCAGGGCGTTTGGC. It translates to CSASGRAFG. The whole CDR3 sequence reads CSASGRAFGYTF.

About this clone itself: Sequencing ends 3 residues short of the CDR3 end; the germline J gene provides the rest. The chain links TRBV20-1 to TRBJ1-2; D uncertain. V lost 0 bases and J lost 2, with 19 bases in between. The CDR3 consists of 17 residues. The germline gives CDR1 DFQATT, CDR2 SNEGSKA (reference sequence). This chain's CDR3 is CSARDEGGSTGNYGYTF. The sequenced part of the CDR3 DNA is TGCAGTGCTAGAGATGAGGGCGGGTCCACCGGGAACTATGGC.

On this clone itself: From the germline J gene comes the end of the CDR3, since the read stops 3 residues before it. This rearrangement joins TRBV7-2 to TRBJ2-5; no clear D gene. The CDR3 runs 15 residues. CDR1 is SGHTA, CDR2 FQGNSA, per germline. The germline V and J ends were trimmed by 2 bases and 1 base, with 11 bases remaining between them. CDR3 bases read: TGTGCCAGCAGCTTACTCTCGGCGGCCCAAGAGACC. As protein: CASSLLSAAQET. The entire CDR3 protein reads CASSLLSAAQETQYF. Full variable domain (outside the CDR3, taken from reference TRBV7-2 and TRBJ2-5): GAGVSQSPSNKVTEKGKDVELRCDPISGHTALYWYRQSLGQGLEFLIYFQGNSAPDKSGLPSDRFSAERTGGSVSTLTIQRTQQEDSAVYLCASSLLSAAQETQYFGPGTRLLVL.

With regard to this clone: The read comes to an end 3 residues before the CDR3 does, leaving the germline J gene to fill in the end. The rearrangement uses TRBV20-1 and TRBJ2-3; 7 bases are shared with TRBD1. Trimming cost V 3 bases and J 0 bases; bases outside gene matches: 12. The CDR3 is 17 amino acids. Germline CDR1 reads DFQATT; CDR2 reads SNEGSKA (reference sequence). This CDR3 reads CSASSGTAISSTDTQYF. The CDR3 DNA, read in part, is TGCAGTGCTAGTTCCGGGACAGCCATTTCTAGCACAGATACG.

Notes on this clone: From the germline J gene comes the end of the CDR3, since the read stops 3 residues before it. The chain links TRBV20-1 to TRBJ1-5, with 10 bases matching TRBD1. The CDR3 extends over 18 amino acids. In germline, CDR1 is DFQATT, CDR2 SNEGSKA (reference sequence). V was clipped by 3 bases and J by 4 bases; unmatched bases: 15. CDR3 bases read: TGCAGTGCTAGCGAAGGGACAGGGGCCTCTTATCGAAATCAGCCC. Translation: CSASEGTGASYRNQP. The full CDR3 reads CSASEGTGASYRNQPQHF.

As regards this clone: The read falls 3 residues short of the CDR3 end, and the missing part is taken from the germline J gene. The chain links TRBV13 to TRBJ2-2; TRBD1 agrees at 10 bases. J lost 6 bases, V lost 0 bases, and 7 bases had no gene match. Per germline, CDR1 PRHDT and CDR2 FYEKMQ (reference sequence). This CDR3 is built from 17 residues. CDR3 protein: CASSLGDRQGASGELFF. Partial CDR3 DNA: TGTGCCAGCAGCTTAGGCGACCGACAGGGGGCATCCGGGGAG.

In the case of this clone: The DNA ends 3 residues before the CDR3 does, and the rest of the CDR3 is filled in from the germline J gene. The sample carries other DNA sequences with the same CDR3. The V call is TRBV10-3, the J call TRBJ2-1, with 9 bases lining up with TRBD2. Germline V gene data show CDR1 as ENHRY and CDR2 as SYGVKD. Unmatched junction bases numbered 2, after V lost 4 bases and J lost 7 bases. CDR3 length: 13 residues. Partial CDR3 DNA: TGTGCCATCAGTGGGACTAGCGTGAATGAG. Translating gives CAISGTSVNE. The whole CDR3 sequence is CAISGTSVNEQFF.

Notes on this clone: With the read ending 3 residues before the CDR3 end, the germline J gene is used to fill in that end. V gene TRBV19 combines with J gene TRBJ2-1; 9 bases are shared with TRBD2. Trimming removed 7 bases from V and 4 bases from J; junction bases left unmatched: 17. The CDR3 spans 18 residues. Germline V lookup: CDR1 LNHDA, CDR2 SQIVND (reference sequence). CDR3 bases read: TGTGCCAGTACCCCTGGGCCGGTAGCGGGAGCCCTATACAATGAG. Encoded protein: CASTPGPVAGALYNE. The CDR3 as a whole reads CASTPGPVAGALYNEQFF.

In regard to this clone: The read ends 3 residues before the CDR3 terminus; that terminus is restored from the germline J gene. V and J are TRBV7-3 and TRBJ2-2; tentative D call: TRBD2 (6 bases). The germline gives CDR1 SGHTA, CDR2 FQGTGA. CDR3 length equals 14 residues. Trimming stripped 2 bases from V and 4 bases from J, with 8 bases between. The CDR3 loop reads CASSLLGGTGELFF. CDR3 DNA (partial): TGTGCCAGCAGCTTACTGGGGGGCACCGGGGAG.

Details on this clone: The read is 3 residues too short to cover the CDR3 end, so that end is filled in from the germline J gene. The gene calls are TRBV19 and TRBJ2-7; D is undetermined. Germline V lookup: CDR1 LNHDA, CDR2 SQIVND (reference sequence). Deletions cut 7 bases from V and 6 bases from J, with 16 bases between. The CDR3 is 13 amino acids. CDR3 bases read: TGTGCCAGTATCCCCACGGGTGGCGGCGAG. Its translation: CASIPTGGGE. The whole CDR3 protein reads CASIPTGGGEQYF.

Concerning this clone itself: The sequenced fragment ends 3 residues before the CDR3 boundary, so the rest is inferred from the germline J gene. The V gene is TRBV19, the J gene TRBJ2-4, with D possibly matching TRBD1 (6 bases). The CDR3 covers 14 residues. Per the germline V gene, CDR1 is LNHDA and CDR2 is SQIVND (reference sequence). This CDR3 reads CASSTRDNNYGQYF. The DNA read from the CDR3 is TGTGCCAGTAGTACCCGGGACAATAACTATGGT. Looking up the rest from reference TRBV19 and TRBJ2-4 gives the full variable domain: DGGITQSPKYLFRKEGQNVTLSCEQNLNHDAMYWYRQDPGQGLRLIYYSQIVNDFQKGDIAEGYSVSREKKESFPLTVTSAQKNPTAFYLCASSTRDNNYGQYFGAGTRLSVL.

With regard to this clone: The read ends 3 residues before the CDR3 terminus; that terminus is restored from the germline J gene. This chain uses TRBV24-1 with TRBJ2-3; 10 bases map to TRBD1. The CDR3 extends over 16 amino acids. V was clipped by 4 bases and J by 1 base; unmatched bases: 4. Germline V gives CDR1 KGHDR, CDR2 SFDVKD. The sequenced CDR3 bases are TGTGCCACCAGTGAGCCCGGGACAGGGGGCACAGATACG. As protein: CATSEPGTGGTDT. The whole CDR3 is CATSEPGTGGTDTQYF.

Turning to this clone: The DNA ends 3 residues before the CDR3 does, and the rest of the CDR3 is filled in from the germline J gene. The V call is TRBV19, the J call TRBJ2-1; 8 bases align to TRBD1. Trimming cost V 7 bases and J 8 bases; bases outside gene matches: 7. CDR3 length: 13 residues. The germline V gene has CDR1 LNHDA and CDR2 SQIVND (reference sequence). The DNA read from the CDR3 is TGTGCCAGTACCCGGACAGGGAGCGATGAG. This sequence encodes CASTRTGSDE. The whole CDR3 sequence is CASTRTGSDEQFF.

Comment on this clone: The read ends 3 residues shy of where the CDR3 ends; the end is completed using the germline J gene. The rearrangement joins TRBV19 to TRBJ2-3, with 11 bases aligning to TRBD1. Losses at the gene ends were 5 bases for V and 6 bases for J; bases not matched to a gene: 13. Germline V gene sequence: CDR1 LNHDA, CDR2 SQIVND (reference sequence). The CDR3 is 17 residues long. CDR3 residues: CASSQSVGTGGADTQYF. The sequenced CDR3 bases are TGTGCCAGTAGTCAATCCGTCGGGACAGGGGGGGCGGATACG.

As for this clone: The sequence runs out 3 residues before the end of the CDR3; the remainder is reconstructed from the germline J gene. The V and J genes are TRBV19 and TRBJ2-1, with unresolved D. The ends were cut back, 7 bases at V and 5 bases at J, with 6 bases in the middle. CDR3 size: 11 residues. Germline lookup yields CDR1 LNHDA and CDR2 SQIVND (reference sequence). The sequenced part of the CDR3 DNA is TGTGCCAGTAATTACAACAATGAG. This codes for CASNYNNE. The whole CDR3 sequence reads CASNYNNEQFF.

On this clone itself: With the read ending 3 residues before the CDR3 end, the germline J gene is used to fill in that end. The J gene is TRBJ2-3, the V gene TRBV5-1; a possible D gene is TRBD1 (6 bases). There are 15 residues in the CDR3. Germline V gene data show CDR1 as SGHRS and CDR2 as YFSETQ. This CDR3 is CASSMETGLGETQYF. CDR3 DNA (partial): TGCGCCAGCAGCATGGAAACAGGGTTGGGAGAGACG.

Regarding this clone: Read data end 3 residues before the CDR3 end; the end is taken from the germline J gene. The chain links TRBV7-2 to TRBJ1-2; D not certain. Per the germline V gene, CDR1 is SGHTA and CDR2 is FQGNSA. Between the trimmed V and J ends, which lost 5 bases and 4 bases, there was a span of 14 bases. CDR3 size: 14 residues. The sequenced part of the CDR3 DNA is TGTGCCAGCAGCCAAATTACAGCGGCCTATGGC. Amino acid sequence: CASSQITAAYG. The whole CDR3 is CASSQITAAYGYTF. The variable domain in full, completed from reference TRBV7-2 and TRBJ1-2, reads GAGVSQSPSNKVTEKGKDVELRCDPISGHTALYWYRQSLGQGLEFLIYFQGNSAPDKSGLPSDRFSAERTGGSVSTLTIQRTQQEDSAVYLCASSQITAAYGYTFGSGTRLTVV.

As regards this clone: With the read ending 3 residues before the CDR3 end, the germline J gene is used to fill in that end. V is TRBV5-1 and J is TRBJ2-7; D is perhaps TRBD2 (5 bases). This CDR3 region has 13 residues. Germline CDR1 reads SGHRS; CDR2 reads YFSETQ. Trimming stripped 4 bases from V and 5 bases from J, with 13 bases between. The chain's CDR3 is CASSPGVNDEQYF. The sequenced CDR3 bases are TGCGCCAGCAGCCCCGGGGTTAATGACGAG.